These 17 T cell receptor beta chains originate from one sample sequenced in a study of blood T cell repertoires in COVID-19. This table comes from immunoSEQ multiplex PCR, and its TCRdb copy is limited to in-frame clones, with some not included. The table has around 100,000 clones, more than 85% seen once; the top ten hold roughly 4.2%. The sample was peripheral blood. These receptors were collected from a man aged 18 to 29 with acute or convalescent COVID-19.

The rearrangement uses TRBV5-1 and TRBJ2-5, with TRBD2 identical over 16 bases. CDR1 is SGHRS, CDR2 YFSETQ, per germline. J lost 0 bases, V lost 4 bases, and 3 bases had no gene match. The length of the CDR3 is 17 residues. The CDR3 DNA reads as TGCGCCAGCAGCCCGGGGACTAGCGGGGGGGACCAAGAGACCCAGTACTTC. Amino acid sequence: CASSPGTSGGDQETQYF.

The chain employs TRBV27 and TRBJ1-6; the D is unclear. The CDR3 is 12 amino acids. Germline V lookup: CDR1 MNHEY, CDR2 SMNVEV (reference sequence). The V end was cut by 10 bases, the J end by 7 bases, with 11 bases between. The CDR3 bases are TGTGCCACCTCCCTTCGGAATTCACCCCTCCACTTT. Translated, it gives CATSLRNSPLHF.

The V gene is TRBV7-9, the J gene TRBJ1-2; the D is unclear. The germline gives CDR1 SEHNR, CDR2 FQNEAQ (reference sequence). V was shortened by 2 bases and J by 8 bases, with 12 bases between the two germline ends. The CDR3 extends over 13 amino acids. CDR3 region: CASSLIEVRGYTF. The CDR3 nucleotides are TGTGCCAGCAGCTTAATAGAAGTACGGGGCTACACCTTC. The variable domain in full, with the rest retrieved from reference TRBV7-9 and TRBJ1-2, is DTGVSQNPRHKITKRGQNVTFRCDPISEHNRLYWYRQTLGQGPEFLTYFQNEAQLEKSRLLSDRFSAERPKGSFSTLEIQRTEQGDSAMYLCASSLIEVRGYTFGSGTRLTVV.

This clone was counted only a few times. The rearrangement joins TRBV15 to TRBJ1-2; D call uncertain. Deletions cut 3 bases from V and 2 bases from J, with 10 bases between. Per germline, CDR1 LNHNV and CDR2 YYDKDF (reference sequence). The CDR3 covers 14 residues. CDR3 in DNA: TGTGCCACCAGCAGGTCCGGGTTCAACTATGGCTACACCTTC. It yields the protein CATSRSGFNYGYTF.

The CDR3 sequence: CASSYSGFEQYF. The DNA of the CDR3 is TGTGCCAGCAGTTATTCAGGGTTCGAGCAGTACTTC. V usage is TRBV6-5 and J usage is TRBJ2-7; possible D gene TRBD1, 5 bases. CDR3 size: 12 residues. Per germline, CDR1 MNHEY and CDR2 SVGAGI. Deletions cut 3 bases from V and 6 bases from J, with 9 bases between.

In its sample, this clone was seen once. The same CDR3 arises from other DNA sequences in this sample as well. The V and J genes are TRBV2 and TRBJ1-5; D is unclear. This CDR3 has 12 amino acids. Per the germline V gene, CDR1 is SNHLY and CDR2 is FYNNEI. Trimming pared 6 bases from V and 4 bases from J, leaving 7 bases between. The CDR3 nucleotides read TGTGCCAGCAGCCCCAGGAATCAGCCCCAGCATTTT. Its protein is CASSPRNQPQHF.

The chain has TRBV25-1 and TRBJ1-1; D uncertain. The CDR3 runs to 13 residues. The V gene lost 7 bases and the J gene lost 0 bases, with 9 bases spanning the gap. Germline CDR1 and CDR2: MGHDK and SYGVNS. CDR3 in DNA: TGTGCCAGCACTACAGACCTGAACACTGAAGCTTTCTTT. It encodes CASTTDLNTEAFF.

The chain is built from TRBV20-1 and TRBJ2-7; the D is unclear. V was pared by 5 bases and J by 10 bases, with 15 bases between. Looked up from germline, CDR1 is DFQATT and CDR2 is SNEGSKA (reference sequence). The CDR3 runs to 11 residues. CDR3 sequence (DNA): TGCAGTGCTTCCGCAGACTTGAGACAGTACTTC. Encoded protein: CSASADLRQYF.

V usage is TRBV14 and J usage is TRBJ2-3, with 7 positions matching TRBD2. V shed 4 bases and J 3 bases; nucleotides not matched to a gene: 7. The germline V gene encodes CDR1 SGHDN and CDR2 FVKESK. This CDR3 is built from 15 residues. CDR3 protein: CASSLSSGSTDTQYF. In DNA, the CDR3 is TGTGCCAGCAGCCTCTCTAGCGGTAGTACAGATACGCAGTATTTT.

J is TRBJ2-6 and V is TRBV30; TRBD1 might be the D (6 bases). This CDR3 has 17 amino acids. The germline CDR1 and CDR2 sequences are GTSNPN and SVGIG (reference sequence). Trimming removed 0 bases at V and 0 bases at J, with 12 bases between. The CDR3 DNA is TGTGCCTGGAGTGTTAGAACAGGGATCTCTGGGGCCAACGTCCTGACTTTC. Its translation: CAWSVRTGISGANVLTF.

This clone appeared once. V is TRBV2 and J is TRBJ2-2, with D unclear. V was shortened by 11 bases and J by 5 bases, with 12 bases between the two germline ends. From germline, CDR1 is SNHLY and CDR2 FYNNEI. This CDR3 region has 12 residues. The chain's CDR3 is CAGNSRTGELFF. The DNA of the CDR3 is TGTGCCGGAAACAGTAGGACCGGGGAGCTGTTTTTT.

V usage is TRBV3-1 (or the pseudogene TRBV3-2) and J usage is TRBJ1-1; no clear D gene. The germline V gene encodes CDR1 LGHDT and CDR2 YNNKEL (reference sequence). Trimming shortened V by 1 base and J by 11 bases, and 20 bases separated the two germline ends. The CDR3 contains 15 residues. The CDR3 coding sequence is TGTGCCAGCAGCCAAGTCAGGATCAGTCCCGGGGAGGCTTTCTTT. Protein: CASSQVRISPGEAFF.

The rearrangement uses TRBV5-1 and TRBJ1-1, with TRBD1 identical over 9 bases. The trim removed 4 bases at V and 3 bases at J, leaving 7 bases unmatched. CDR1 is SGHRS, CDR2 YFSETQ, per germline. CDR3 length: 15 amino acids. The CDR3 protein is CASSQGQGSDTEAFF. In nucleotides, the CDR3 is TGCGCCAGCAGCCAGGGACAGGGATCGGACACTGAAGCTTTCTTT.

The chain carries TRBV14 and TRBJ1-1; unclear D gene. Germline CDR1 and CDR2: SGHDN and FVKESK. The CDR3 is 13 residues long. Trimming removed 4 bases from V and 4 bases from J, with 10 bases in between. The CDR3 is CASSRQTGTEAFF. CDR3 bases: TGTGCCAGCAGCCGGCAAACGGGCACTGAAGCTTTCTTT.

The chain has TRBV28 and TRBJ1-2, with D unclear. Germline V lookup: CDR1 MDHEN, CDR2 SYDVKM. The CDR3 totals 12 residues. Trimming stripped 7 bases from V and 8 bases from J, with 14 bases between. The CDR3 DNA reads as TGTGCCAGCACCCTGACGGGTCGGGGCTACACCTTC. It specifies CASTLTGRGYTF.

This sequence joins TRBV9 and TRBJ2-1; D gene unclear. Germline-derived CDR1 and CDR2 are SGDLS and YYNGEE. The V end was cut by 0 bases, the J end by 4 bases, with 5 bases between. The CDR3 runs to 13 residues. This CDR3 is CASSVGRYNEQFF. The CDR3 DNA reads as TGTGCCAGCAGCGTAGGCAGGTACAATGAGCAGTTCTTC. The full variable domain, with the rest looked up from reference TRBV9 and TRBJ2-1, is DSGVTQTPKHLITATGQRVTLRCSPRSGDLSVYWYQQSLDQGLQFLIQYYNGEERAKGNILERFSAQQFPDLHSELNLSSLELGDSALYFCASSVGRYNEQFFGPGTRLTVL.

This clone was detected once. The chain recombines TRBV5-1 with TRBJ1-1; maybe TRBD1 (5 bases). Germline values: CDR1 SGHRS, CDR2 YFSETQ. Trimming took off 4 bases at V and 1 base at J, with 14 bases between the two ends. The CDR3 contains 15 residues. CDR3 residues: CASSVTLTGNTEAFF. In DNA, the CDR3 is TGCGCCAGCAGCGTGACCCTAACAGGGAACACTGAAGCTTTCTTT.